This T cell receptor beta chain was identified during a study of blood T cell repertoires in COVID-19. Study-wide context: PBMCs, B-cell-depleted T cells, or T cells provided the cDNA or gDNA that made up the material.

The V end lost 1 base, the J end lost 2 bases, and 14 bases lay between the germline ends. Germline CDR1 reads SGHVS; CDR2 reads FNYEAQ. The length of the CDR3 is 16 residues. This clone was seen only once. In the study's own analysis: Reference gene primer amplification gave nucleated cell count estimates. Using immunoSEQ multiplex PCR, the repertoire was profiled, and TCRdb retains in-frame clones only, with some absent. That table supplies the V and J calls and clone size; D and trimming were determined from the DNA. In the table there are about 280,000 clones, approximately 83% of which are singletons.

The V gene is TRBV7-6, the J gene TRBJ2-5; D is unresolved. Input material: peripheral blood. The TCR sequence derives from a woman aged 70 to 79 with acute or convalescent COVID-19. Written as DNA, the CDR3 is TGTGCCAGCAGCTTAGGCCGACTCGGCGTGCAAGAGACCCAGTACTTC. This sequence encodes CASSLGRLGVQETQYF.